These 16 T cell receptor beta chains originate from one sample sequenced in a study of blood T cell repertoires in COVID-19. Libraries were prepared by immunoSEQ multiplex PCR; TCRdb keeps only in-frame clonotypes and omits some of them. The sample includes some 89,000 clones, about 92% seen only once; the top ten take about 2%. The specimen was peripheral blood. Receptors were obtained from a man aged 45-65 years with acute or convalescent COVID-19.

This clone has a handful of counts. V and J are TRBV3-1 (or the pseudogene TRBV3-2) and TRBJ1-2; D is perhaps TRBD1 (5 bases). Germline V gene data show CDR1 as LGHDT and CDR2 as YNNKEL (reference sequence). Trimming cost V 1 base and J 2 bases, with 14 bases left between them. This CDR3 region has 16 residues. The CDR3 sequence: CASSQGGGNRNYGYTF. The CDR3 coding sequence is TGTGCCAGCAGCCAAGGGGGCGGAAATCGCAACTATGGCTACACCTTC.

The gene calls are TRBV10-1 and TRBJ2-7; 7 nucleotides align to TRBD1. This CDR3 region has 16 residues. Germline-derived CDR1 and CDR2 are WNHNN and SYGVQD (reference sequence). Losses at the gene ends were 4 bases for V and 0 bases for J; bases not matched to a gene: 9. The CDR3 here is CASSAIYRDSSYEQYV. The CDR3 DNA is TGCGCCAGCAGTGCTATTTACCGGGACAGCTCCTACGAGCAGTACGTC.

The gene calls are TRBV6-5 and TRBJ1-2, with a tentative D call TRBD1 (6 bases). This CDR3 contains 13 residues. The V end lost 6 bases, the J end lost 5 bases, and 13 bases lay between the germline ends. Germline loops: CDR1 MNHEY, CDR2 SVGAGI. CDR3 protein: CASSMTGDYGYTF. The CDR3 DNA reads TGTGCCAGCAGCATGACAGGAGATTATGGCTACACCTTC.

The CDR3 DNA is TGTGCCAGTACCTCGACAGGAGTCGGTTATGGCTACACCTTC. Its translation is CASTSTGVGYGYTF. This chain joins TRBV19 and TRBJ1-2, with D tentatively TRBD1 (6 bases). Germline V CDR1 and CDR2: LNHDA, SQIVND (reference sequence). Between the trimmed V and J ends, which lost 7 bases and 5 bases, there was a span of 17 bases. This CDR3 has 14 amino acids.

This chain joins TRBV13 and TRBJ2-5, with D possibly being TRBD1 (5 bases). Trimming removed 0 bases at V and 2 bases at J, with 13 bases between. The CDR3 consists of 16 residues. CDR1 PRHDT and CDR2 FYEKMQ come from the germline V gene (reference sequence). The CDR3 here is CASSLGPSQVQETQYF. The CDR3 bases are TGTGCCAGCAGCTTAGGCCCCTCACAGGTACAAGAGACCCAGTACTTC.

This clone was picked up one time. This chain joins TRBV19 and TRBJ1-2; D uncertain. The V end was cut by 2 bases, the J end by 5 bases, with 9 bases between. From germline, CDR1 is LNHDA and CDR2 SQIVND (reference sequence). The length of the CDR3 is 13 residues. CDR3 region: CASSISGRYGYTF. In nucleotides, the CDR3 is TGTGCCAGTAGTATAAGCGGACGATATGGCTACACCTTC.

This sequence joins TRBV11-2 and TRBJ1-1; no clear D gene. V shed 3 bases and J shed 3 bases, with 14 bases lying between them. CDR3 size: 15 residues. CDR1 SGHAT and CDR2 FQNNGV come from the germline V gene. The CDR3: CASSFFPREDTEAFF. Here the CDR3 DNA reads TGTGCCAGCAGCTTTTTCCCAAGAGAGGACACTGAAGCTTTCTTT.

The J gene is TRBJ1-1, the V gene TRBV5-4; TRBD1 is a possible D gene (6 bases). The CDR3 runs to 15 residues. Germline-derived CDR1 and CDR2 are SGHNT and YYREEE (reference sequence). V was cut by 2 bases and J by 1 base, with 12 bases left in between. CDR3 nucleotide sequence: TGTGCCAGCAGCTTCCGAAGGACAGCGAACACTGAAGCTTTCTTT. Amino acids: CASSFRRTANTEAFF.

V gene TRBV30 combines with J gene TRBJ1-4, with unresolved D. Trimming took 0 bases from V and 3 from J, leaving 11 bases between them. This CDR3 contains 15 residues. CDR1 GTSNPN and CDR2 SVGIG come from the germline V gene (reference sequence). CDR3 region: CAWSVGSGANEKLFF. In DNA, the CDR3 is TGTGCCTGGAGTGTAGGGTCCGGGGCTAATGAAAAACTGTTTTTT.

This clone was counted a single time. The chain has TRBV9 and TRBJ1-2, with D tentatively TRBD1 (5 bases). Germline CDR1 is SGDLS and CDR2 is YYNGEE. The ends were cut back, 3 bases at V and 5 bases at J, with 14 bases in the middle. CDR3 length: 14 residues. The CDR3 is CASSGSRGLYGYTF. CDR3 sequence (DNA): TGTGCCAGCAGCGGCTCCCGGGGACTATATGGCTACACCTTC.

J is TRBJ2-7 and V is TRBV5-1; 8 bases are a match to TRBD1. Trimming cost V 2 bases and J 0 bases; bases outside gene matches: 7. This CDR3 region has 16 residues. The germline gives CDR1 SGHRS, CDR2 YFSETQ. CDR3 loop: CASSFSTGAGSYEQYF. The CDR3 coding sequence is TGCGCCAGCAGCTTCTCGACAGGGGCCGGCTCCTACGAGCAGTACTTC.

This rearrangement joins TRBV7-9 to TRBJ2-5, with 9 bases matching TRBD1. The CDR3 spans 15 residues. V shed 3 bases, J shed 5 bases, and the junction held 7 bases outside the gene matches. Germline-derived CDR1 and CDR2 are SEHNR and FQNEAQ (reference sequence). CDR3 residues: CASSFRDRVGETQYF. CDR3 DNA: TGTGCCAGCAGCTTCCGGGACAGGGTAGGGGAGACCCAGTACTTC.

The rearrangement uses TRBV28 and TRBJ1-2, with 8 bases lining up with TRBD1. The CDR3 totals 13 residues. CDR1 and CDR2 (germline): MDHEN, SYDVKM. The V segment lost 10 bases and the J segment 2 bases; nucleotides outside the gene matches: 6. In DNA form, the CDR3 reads TGTGCCACCCAGACAGGGGCGAACTATGGCTACACCTTC. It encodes CATQTGANYGYTF.

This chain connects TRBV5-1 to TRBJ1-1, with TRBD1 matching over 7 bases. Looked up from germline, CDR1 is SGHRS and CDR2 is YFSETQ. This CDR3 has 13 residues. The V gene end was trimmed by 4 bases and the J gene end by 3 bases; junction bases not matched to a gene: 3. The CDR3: CASSAGTDTEAFF. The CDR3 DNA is TGCGCCAGCAGCGCGGGGACAGACACTGAAGCTTTCTTT.

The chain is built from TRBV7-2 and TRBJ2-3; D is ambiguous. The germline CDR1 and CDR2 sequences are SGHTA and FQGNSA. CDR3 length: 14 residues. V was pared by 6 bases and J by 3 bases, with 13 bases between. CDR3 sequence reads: CASSLGLRTDTQYF. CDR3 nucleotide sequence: TGTGCCAGCAGTTTGGGCCTCCGGACAGATACGCAGTATTTT.

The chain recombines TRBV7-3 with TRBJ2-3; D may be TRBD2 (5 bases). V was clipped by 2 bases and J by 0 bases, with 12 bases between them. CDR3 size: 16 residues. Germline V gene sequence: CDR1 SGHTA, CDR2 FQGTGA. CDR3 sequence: CASSLSASGSTDTQYF. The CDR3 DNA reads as TGTGCCAGCAGCTTATCGGCTTCGGGGAGCACAGATACGCAGTATTTT.